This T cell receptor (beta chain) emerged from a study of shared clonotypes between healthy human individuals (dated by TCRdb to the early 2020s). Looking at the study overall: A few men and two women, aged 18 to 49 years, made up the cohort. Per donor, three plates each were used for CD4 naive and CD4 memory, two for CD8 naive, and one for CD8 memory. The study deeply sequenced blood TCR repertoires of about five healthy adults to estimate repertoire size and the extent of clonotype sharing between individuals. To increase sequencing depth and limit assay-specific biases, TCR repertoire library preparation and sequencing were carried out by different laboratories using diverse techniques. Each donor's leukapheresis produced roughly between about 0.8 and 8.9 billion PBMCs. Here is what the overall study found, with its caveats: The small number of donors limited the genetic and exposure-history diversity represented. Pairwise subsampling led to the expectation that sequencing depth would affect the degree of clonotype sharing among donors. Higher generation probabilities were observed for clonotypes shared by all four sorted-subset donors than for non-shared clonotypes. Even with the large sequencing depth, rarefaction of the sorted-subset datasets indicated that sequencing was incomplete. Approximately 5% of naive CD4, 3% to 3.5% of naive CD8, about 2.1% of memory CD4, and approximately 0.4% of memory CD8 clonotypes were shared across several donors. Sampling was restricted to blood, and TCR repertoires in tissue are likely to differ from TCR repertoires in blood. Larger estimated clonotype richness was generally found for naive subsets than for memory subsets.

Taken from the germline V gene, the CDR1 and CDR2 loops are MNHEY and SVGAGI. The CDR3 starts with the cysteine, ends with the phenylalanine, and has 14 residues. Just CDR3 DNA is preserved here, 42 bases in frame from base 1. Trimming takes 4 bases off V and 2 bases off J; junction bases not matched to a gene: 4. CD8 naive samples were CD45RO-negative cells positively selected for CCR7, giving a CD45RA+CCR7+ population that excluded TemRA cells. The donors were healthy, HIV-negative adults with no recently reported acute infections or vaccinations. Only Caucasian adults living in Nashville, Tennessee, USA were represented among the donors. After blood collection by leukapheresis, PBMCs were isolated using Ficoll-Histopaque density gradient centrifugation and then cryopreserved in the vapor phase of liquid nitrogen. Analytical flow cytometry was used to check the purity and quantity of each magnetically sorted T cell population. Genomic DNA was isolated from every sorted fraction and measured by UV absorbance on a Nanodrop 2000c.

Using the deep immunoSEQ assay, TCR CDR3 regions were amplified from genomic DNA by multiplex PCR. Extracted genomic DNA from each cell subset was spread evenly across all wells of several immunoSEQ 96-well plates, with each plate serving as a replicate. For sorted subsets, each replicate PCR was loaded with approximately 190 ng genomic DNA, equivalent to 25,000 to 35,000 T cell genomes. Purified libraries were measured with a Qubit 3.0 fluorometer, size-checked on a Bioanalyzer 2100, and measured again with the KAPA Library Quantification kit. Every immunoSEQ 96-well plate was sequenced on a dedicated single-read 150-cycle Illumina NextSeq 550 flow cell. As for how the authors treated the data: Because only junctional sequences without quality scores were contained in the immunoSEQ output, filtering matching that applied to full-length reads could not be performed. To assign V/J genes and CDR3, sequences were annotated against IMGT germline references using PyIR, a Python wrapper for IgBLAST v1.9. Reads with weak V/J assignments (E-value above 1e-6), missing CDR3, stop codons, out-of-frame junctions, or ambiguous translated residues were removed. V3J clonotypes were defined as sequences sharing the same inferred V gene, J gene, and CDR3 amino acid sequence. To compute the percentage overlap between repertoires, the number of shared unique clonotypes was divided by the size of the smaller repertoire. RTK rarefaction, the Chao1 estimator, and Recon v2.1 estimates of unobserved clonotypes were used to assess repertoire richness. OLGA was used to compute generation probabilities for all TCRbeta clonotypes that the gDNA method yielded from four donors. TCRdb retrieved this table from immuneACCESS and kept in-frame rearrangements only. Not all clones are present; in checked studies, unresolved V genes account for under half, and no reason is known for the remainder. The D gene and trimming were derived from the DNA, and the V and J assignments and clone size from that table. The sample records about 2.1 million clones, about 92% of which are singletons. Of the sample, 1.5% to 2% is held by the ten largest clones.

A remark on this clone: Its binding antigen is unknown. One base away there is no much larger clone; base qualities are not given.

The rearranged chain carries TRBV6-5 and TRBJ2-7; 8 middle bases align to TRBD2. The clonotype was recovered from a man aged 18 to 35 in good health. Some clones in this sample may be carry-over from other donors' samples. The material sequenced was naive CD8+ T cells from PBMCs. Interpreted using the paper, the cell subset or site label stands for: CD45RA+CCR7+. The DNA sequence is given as TGTGCCAGCAGTTCCCAACTAGCGGCCTACGAGCAGTACTTC. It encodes CASSSQLAAYEQYF.